The sequence of this T cell receptor (beta chain) was determined in a study of blood T cell repertoires in COVID-19. Profiling relied on immunoSEQ multiplex PCR, and the TCRdb table lists in-frame clones only, not all of them. The table lists a few hundred thousand clones, approximately 86% of them singletons. The V and J ends lost 1 base and 0 bases, in that order; junction bases with no gene match: 9. Germline loops: CDR1 GTSNPN, CDR2 SVGIG (reference sequence). The CDR3 sequence is 18 residues long. The source of this sequence is a woman aged 30 to 39 who had been exposed to COVID-19. The sequenced sample consisted of PBMCs or T cells enriched from blood (not recorded which). The V gene is TRBV30, the J gene TRBJ2-4; 10 bases align to TRBD2. CDR3 protein: CAWSAKERGGLAKNIQYF. The CDR3 DNA sequence: TGTGCCTGGAGTGCCAAAGAGCGGGGGGGGTTAGCCAAAAACATTCAGTACTTC.